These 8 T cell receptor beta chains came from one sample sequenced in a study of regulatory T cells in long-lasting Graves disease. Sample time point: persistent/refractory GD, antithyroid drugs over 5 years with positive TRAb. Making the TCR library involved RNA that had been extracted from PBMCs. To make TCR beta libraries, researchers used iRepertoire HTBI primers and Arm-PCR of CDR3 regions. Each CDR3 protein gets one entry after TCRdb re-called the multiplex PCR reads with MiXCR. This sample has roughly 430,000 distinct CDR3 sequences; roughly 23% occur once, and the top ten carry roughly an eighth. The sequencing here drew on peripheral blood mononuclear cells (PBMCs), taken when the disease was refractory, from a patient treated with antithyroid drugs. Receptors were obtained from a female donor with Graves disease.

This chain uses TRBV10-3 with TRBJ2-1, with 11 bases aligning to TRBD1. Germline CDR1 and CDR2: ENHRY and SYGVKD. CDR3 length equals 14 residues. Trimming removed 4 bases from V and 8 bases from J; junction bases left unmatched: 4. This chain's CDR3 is CAISGTGGSDEQFF. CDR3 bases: TGTGCCATCAGTGGGACAGGGGGCTCTGATGAGCAGTTCTTC.

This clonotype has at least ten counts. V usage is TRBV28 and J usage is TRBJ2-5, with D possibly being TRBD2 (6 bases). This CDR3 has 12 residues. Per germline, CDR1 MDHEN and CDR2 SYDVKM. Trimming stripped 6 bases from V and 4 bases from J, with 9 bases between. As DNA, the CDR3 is TGTGCCAGCAGGGAGGGAGGAGAGACCCAGTACTTC. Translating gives CASREGGETQYF.

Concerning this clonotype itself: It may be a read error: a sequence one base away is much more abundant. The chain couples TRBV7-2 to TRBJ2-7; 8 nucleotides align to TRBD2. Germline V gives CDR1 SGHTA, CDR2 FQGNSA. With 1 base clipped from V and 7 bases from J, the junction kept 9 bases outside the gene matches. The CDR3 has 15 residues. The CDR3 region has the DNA TGTGCCAGCAGCTTAGAACTAGCGGCCTACAATGAGCAGTACTTC. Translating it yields CASSLELAAYNEQYF.

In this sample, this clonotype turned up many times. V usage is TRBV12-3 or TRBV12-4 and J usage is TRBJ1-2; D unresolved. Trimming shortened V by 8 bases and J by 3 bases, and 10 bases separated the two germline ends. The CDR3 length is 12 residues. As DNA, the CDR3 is TGTGCCAGCTGGTTCGCCGACTATGGCTACACCTTC. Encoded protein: CASWFADYGYTF.

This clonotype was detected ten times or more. CDR3 in DNA: TGTGCGATGGAAGGAGGGGGCGATTGGGAGACCCAGTACTTC. This encodes CAMEGGGDWETQYF. This rearrangement joins TRBV30 to TRBJ2-5; the D gene is possibly TRBD1 (7 bases). CDR3 length: 14 residues. Germline V CDR1 and CDR2: GTSNPN, SVGIG (reference sequence).

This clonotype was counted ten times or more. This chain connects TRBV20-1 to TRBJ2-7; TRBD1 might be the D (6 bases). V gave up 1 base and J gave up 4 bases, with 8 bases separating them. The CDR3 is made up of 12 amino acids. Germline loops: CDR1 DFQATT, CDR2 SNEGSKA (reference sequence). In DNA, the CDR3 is TGCAGTGCTAGAGTCGGGACATACGAGCAGTACTTC. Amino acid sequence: CSARVGTYEQYF.

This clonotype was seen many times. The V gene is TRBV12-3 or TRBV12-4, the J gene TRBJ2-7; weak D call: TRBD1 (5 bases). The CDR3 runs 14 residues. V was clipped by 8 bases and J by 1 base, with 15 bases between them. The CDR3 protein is CASARATASYEQYF. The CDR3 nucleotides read TGTGCCAGCGCTAGGGCGACAGCGTCCTACGAGCAGTACTTC.

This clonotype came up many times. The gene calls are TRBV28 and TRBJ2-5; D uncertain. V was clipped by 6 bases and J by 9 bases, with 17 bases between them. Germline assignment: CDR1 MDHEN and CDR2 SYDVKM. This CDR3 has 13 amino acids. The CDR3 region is CASSLNGVRSQYF. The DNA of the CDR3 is TGTGCCAGCAGCCTAAATGGAGTCAGGTCCCAGTACTTC.